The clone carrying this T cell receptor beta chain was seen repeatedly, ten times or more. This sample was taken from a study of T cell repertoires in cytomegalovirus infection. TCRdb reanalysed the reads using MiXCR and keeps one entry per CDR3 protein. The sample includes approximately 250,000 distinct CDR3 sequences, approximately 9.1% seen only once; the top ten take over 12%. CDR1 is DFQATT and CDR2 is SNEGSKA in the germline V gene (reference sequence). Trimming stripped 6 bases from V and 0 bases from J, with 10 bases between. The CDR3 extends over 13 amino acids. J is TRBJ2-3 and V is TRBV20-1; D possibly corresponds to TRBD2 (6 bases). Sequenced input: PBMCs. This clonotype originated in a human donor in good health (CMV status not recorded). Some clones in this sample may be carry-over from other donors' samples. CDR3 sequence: CSAWGTSTDTQYF. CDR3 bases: TGCAGTGCGTGGGGGACTAGCACAGATACGCAGTATTTT.